The 14 T cell receptor beta chains reported below all come from one sample, sequenced in a study of T-cell reconstitution after alpha-beta-depleted transplantation in children. For TCRbeta, the library was prepared with unique molecular identifiers. TCRdb re-derived calls from the PCR reads in MiXCR, one entry per CDR3 protein. The data show about 610,000 distinct CDR3 sequences, more than 9% seen once. Sequenced material: PBMCs from the stem cell graft donor, taken from the stem cell graft. These receptors came from a human donor who donated a stem cell graft to a child with acute myeloid leukemia.

Ten or more counts support this clonotype. The V and J genes are TRBV29-1 and TRBJ2-7; 8 bases fit TRBD1. Germline V lookup: CDR1 SQVTM, CDR2 ANQGSEA. The length of the CDR3 is 14 residues. J was trimmed by 0 bases and V by 7 bases; bases with no gene match: 8. CDR3 nucleotide sequence: TGCAGCGCTAAGGTGGGACAGGTCTCCTACGAGCAGTACTTC. It encodes CSAKVGQVSYEQYF.

This clonotype was detected a few times. The chain links TRBV29-1 to TRBJ1-2, with 9 bases matching TRBD1. Germline V gene lookup returns CDR1 SQVTM and CDR2 ANQGSEA. The J segment lost 8 bases and the V segment lost 3 bases, leaving 16 bases of the junction unmatched. This CDR3 region has 16 residues. Here the CDR3 DNA reads TGCAGCGTTGAGGGGACAGGGCAACAACTCAACGAGGGCTACACCTTC. Its protein is CSVEGTGQQLNEGYTF.

V is TRBV20-1 and J is TRBJ2-3; D perhaps matches TRBD1 (5 bases). The CDR3 covers 15 residues. The V gene's germline CDR1 is DFQATT and CDR2 SNEGSKA (reference sequence). Trimming took off 0 bases at V and 2 bases at J, with 12 bases between the two ends. The CDR3: CSARDFDRPTDTQYF. The DNA of the CDR3 is TGCAGTGCTAGAGATTTTGACAGACCCACAGATACGCAGTATTTT.

The table lists this clonotype with many counts. The chain is built from TRBV12-3 or TRBV12-4 and TRBJ1-1, with D possibly matching TRBD1 (6 bases). Trimming removed 3 bases from V and 1 base from J, with 15 bases in between. The CDR3 has 16 amino acids. CDR3 sequence: CASSFDRGQGNTEAFF. The CDR3, as DNA: TGTGCCAGCAGTTTTGACCGGGGGCAAGGGAACACTGAAGCTTTCTTT.

This clonotype was seen ten or more times. The chain is built from TRBV9 and TRBJ2-7, with TRBD1 matching over 7 bases. In germline, CDR1 is SGDLS, CDR2 YYNGEE. V shed 6 bases, J shed 2 bases, and the junction held 8 bases outside the gene matches. This CDR3 spans 14 amino acids. The CDR3 region is CASTPTGSPYEQYF. The CDR3 region has the DNA TGTGCCAGCACCCCGACAGGGAGTCCCTACGAGCAGTACTTC.

This clonotype was detected a few times. J is TRBJ2-1 and V is TRBV2, with a tentative D call TRBD2 (6 bases). The CDR3 spans 16 residues. The germline CDR1 and CDR2 sequences are SNHLY and FYNNEI. Trimming removed 5 bases at V and 5 bases at J, with 19 bases between. The CDR3 here is CASSILADRRNNEQFF. The CDR3 DNA reads TGTGCCAGCAGTATACTAGCCGACAGAAGAAACAATGAGCAGTTCTTC.

This clonotype has ten or more counts. The V and J genes are TRBV2 and TRBJ1-5; 8 bases fit TRBD1. This CDR3 is 13 amino acids long. The junction had 5 bases not matched to a gene; V was cut back by 8 bases and J by 5 bases. Germline values: CDR1 SNHLY, CDR2 FYNNEI. Here the CDR3 reads CASLVTGDQPQHF. CDR3 DNA: TGTGCCAGCTTAGTGACAGGGGATCAGCCCCAGCATTTT.

Only a few counts were recorded for this clonotype. In DNA, the CDR3 is TGCAGCTGCGACAGCTGGGCGGCTAGCGGGCGCACAGATACGCAGTATTTT. Translating gives CSCDSWAASGRTDTQYF. The V gene is TRBV29-1, the J gene TRBJ2-3, with TRBD2 matching over 8 bases. Germline V gives CDR1 SQVTM, CDR2 ANQGSEA. The CDR3 is made up of 17 amino acids. The junction had 17 bases not matched to a gene; V was cut back by 8 bases and J by 1 base.

The gene calls are TRBV4-3 and TRBJ2-7; TRBD1 might be the D (6 bases). The CDR3 has 15 amino acids. CDR1 is LGHNA and CDR2 is YSLEER in the germline V gene. Trimming cost V 0 bases and J 1 base, with 10 bases left between them. The CDR3 reads CASSQDITGSYEQYF. The CDR3 region has the DNA TGCGCCAGCAGCCAAGATATAACAGGGTCCTACGAGCAGTACTTC.

This clonotype was found many times. The chain recombines TRBV6-2 or TRBV6-3 with TRBJ2-7, with TRBD1 matching over 8 bases. The CDR3 is 18 amino acids. Germline values: CDR1 MNHEY, CDR2 SVGEGT. The V segment lost 5 bases and the J segment 5 bases; nucleotides outside the gene matches: 20. The chain's CDR3 is CASSPLSGLGQGFNEQYF. As DNA, the CDR3 is TGTGCCAGCAGTCCCCTAAGTGGACTTGGACAGGGATTCAACGAGCAGTACTTC.

This chain connects TRBV29-1 to TRBJ1-4; 7 positions agree with TRBD1. Trimming at V came to 7 bases and at J to 4 bases, leaving 6 bases not matched to a gene. The germline V gene encodes CDR1 SQVTM and CDR2 ANQGSEA. The CDR3 sequence is 13 residues long. The CDR3 bases are TGCAGCGCACACAGGGGCGTTAATGAAAAACTGTTTTTT. Protein sequence: CSAHRGVNEKLFF.

The rearrangement joins TRBV5-5 to TRBJ2-4; D call uncertain. CDR1 and CDR2 (germline): SGHKS, YYEKEE (reference sequence). This CDR3 contains 13 residues. The V end lost 0 bases, the J end lost 9 bases, and 10 bases lay between the germline ends. DNA of the CDR3: TGTGCCAGCAGCTTGGACCGCTGGAGCATTCAGTACTTC. Translation gives CASSLDRWSIQYF.

This clonotype was detected only a few times. J is TRBJ2-1 and V is TRBV5-1, with D possibly matching TRBD2 (5 bases). There are 14 residues in the CDR3. Per germline, CDR1 SGHRS and CDR2 YFSETQ. The germline V and J ends were trimmed by 2 bases and 8 bases, with 14 bases remaining between them. CDR3 DNA sequence: TGCGCCAGCAGCTTTCGAACTAGAGAGGATGAGCAGTTCTTC. Translating it yields CASSFRTREDEQFF.

This clonotype was seen more than once but under ten times. The chain combines TRBV9 with TRBJ1-1, with D uncertain. From germline, CDR1 is SGDLS and CDR2 YYNGEE. The CDR3 sequence is 13 residues long. V lost 4 bases and J lost 4, with 11 bases in between. Written as DNA, the CDR3 is TGTGCCAGCAGCCCCCGGGAGACCACTGAAGCTTTCTTT. It translates to CASSPRETTEAFF.